Listed here are 32 T cell receptor beta chains from one sample, sequenced in a study of blood T cell repertoires in COVID-19. The protocol was immunoSEQ multiplex PCR, while the TCRdb copy is restricted to in-frame clones and leaves out a portion. This table holds 540,000 or so clones, 85% to 90% found once. Sequencing input: peripheral blood. The receptors derive from a woman aged 45-59 years with COVID-19, enrolled during active disease.

The J gene is TRBJ2-1, the V gene TRBV25-1, with TRBD2 matching over 10 bases. The germline CDR1 and CDR2 sequences are MGHDK and SYGVNS. This CDR3 comprises 15 residues. Losses at the gene ends were 0 bases for V and 10 bases for J; bases not matched to a gene: 6. The CDR3 bases are TGTGCCAGCAGTGAATATAGCGGGGGGCTCGAGGAGCAGTTCTTC. This encodes CASSEYSGGLEEQFF.

V is TRBV24-1 and J is TRBJ1-3, with TRBD1 matching 10 bases. CDR1 is KGHDR and CDR2 is SFDVKD in the germline V gene. V shed 9 bases, J shed 1 base, and the junction held 2 bases outside the gene matches. The CDR3 is made up of 14 amino acids. The CDR3 spells CATGTGDSGNTIYF. The CDR3 bases are TGTGCCACCGGGACAGGGGATTCTGGAAACACCATATATTTT.

This chain joins TRBV25-1 and TRBJ1-6, with TRBD1 as a possible D gene (5 bases). Trimming shortened V by 6 bases and J by 9 bases, and 12 bases separated the two germline ends. This CDR3 comprises 13 residues. Germline lookup yields CDR1 MGHDK and CDR2 SYGVNS. The CDR3 coding sequence is TGTGCCAGCAGGGCAGGGTCCGGTTCACCCCTCCACTTT. This encodes CASRAGSGSPLHF.

The chain recombines TRBV5-6 with TRBJ2-1; perhaps TRBD2 as D (5 bases). The V gene lost 2 bases and the J gene lost 0 bases, with 12 bases spanning the gap. CDR3 size: 16 residues. Germline CDR1 and CDR2: SGHDT and YYEEEE. The DNA for the CDR3 is TGTGCCAGCAGCTTCCCCAGGACTCCCTCCTACAATGAGCAGTTCTTC. Its translation: CASSFPRTPSYNEQFF.

The V and J genes are TRBV6-5 and TRBJ1-1; possibly TRBD1 for D (6 bases). Trimming shortened V by 3 bases and J by 1 base, and 12 bases separated the two germline ends. The CDR3 is made up of 15 amino acids. The germline V gene encodes CDR1 MNHEY and CDR2 SVGAGI. The CDR3 DNA reads TGTGCCAGCAGTTATTATCAGGGGAGGAACACTGAAGCTTTCTTT. This translates into CASSYYQGRNTEAFF.

This rearrangement joins TRBV6-1 to TRBJ1-2; D gene uncertain. The germline V gene encodes CDR1 MNHNS and CDR2 SASEGT. The CDR3 extends over 14 amino acids. Trimming removed 6 bases from V and 3 bases from J, with 14 bases in between. In nucleotides, the CDR3 is TGTGCCAGCAGCCTATCCGACAATCACTATGGCTACACCTTC. Protein: CASSLSDNHYGYTF.

The rearrangement joins TRBV10-1 to TRBJ2-7, with TRBD2 matching over 8 bases. Germline assignment: CDR1 WNHNN and CDR2 SYGVQD (reference sequence). The CDR3 is made up of 14 amino acids. Trimming took 6 bases from V and 1 from J; bases not matched to a gene: 5. CDR3 nucleotides: TGCGCCAGCAGACAGCGGGGGCCTTCCTACGAGCAGTACTTC. It specifies CASRQRGPSYEQYF.

The rearrangement joins TRBV19 to TRBJ1-6; 8 nucleotides align to TRBD1. CDR1 and CDR2 (germline): LNHDA, SQIVND (reference sequence). CDR3 length equals 15 residues. V was pared by 4 bases and J by 10 bases, with 9 bases of the junction left unmatched. The CDR3 spells CASSTSTGEKSPLHF. CDR3 DNA sequence: TGTGCCAGTAGTACTTCGACAGGGGAGAAGTCACCCCTCCACTTT.

The chain combines TRBV3-1 (or the pseudogene TRBV3-2) with TRBJ1-1, with 7 bases fitting TRBD1. V was pared by 5 bases and J by 1 base, with 7 bases of the junction left unmatched. The germline V gene has CDR1 LGHDT and CDR2 YNNKEL (reference sequence). The CDR3 is made up of 15 amino acids. CDR3 sequence: CASSDRVMGNTEAFF. CDR3 DNA: TGTGCCAGCAGCGACAGGGTTATGGGGAACACTGAAGCTTTCTTT.

V and J are TRBV28 and TRBJ1-3; the D gene is possibly TRBD1 (5 bases). V dropped 7 bases and J dropped 2 bases, with 9 bases sitting between them. The length of the CDR3 is 13 residues. Germline loops: CDR1 MDHEN, CDR2 SYDVKM. The CDR3 reads CASKMGPGNTIYF. For the CDR3, the DNA is TGTGCCAGCAAAATGGGGCCTGGAAACACCATATATTTT.

V and J are TRBV27 and TRBJ2-2; 8 bases fit TRBD2. Germline V gene lookup returns CDR1 MNHEY and CDR2 SMNVEV (reference sequence). This CDR3 is 17 amino acids long. V shed 5 bases and J 0 bases; nucleotides not matched to a gene: 8. CDR3 in DNA: TGTGCCAGCAGTCGTCCAGCGGGGGCCTCGAACACCGGGGAGCTGTTTTTT. Translating gives CASSRPAGASNTGELFF.

The chain joins TRBV19 to TRBJ1-6; possible D gene TRBD1, 6 bases. CDR1 is LNHDA, CDR2 SQIVND, per germline (reference sequence). The CDR3 runs 14 residues. Trimming removed 5 bases at V and 8 bases at J, with 13 bases between. The CDR3 bases are TGTGCCAGTAGTCTACAGGGTCGTGATTCACCCCTCCACTTT. This translates into CASSLQGRDSPLHF.

CDR3 sequence (DNA): TGTGCCAGCAGTGATTCTCCTGGGGGCGAAAAACTGTTTTTT. It specifies CASSDSPGGEKLFF. V is TRBV2 and J is TRBJ1-4; D might be TRBD1 (6 bases). The CDR3 spans 14 residues. Germline CDR1 SNHLY, CDR2 FYNNEI. Trimming left V 3 bases short and J 8 bases short, with 13 bases between. The whole variable domain, remainder taken from reference TRBV2 and TRBJ1-4, is EPEVTQTPSHQVTQMGQEVILRCVPISNHLYFYWYRQILGQKVEFLVSFYNNEISEKSEIFDDQFSVERPDGSNFTLKIRSTKLEDSAMYFCASSDSPGGEKLFFGSGTQLSVL.

The chain uses TRBV5-1 and TRBJ1-2; 7 bases match TRBD1. In germline, CDR1 is SGHRS, CDR2 YFSETQ. The CDR3 runs to 14 residues. Trimming cost V 4 bases and J 7 bases; bases outside gene matches: 10. The CDR3 region is CASSPQGGASGYTF. DNA for the CDR3: TGCGCCAGCAGCCCCCAGGGGGGCGCGTCTGGCTACACCTTC.

This chain uses TRBV14 with TRBJ2-7; 8 bases agree with TRBD1. Germline trimming cut 1 base from V and 6 bases from J; bases unmatched to any gene: 8. CDR3 length: 15 residues. From germline, CDR1 is SGHDN and CDR2 FVKESK. The CDR3 sequence: CASSQVQGASGEQYF. In DNA form, the CDR3 reads TGTGCCAGCAGCCAAGTGCAGGGGGCTTCGGGCGAGCAGTACTTC.

The genes are TRBV9 and TRBJ1-2; maybe TRBD1 (6 bases). This CDR3 is 15 amino acids long. Germline CDR1 and CDR2: SGDLS and YYNGEE. V lost 6 bases to trimming and J lost 6 bases, with 21 bases between them. DNA for the CDR3: TGTGCCAGCACCGGACAACAGGGTTCGTTCAATGGCTACACCTTC. It encodes CASTGQQGSFNGYTF.

The V call is TRBV6-5, the J call TRBJ1-1, with 7 nucleotides matching TRBD1. The V segment lost 7 bases and the J segment 9 bases; nucleotides outside the gene matches: 8. The CDR3 runs to 12 residues. CDR1 and CDR2 (germline): MNHEY, SVGAGI. The chain's CDR3 is CASIRQGGQAFF. The DNA of the CDR3 is TGTGCCAGCATAAGACAGGGAGGACAAGCTTTCTTT.

The chain recombines TRBV24-1 with TRBJ2-2; 8 positions match TRBD1. Germline-derived CDR1 and CDR2 are KGHDR and SFDVKD. V shed 5 bases, J shed 2 bases, and the junction held 0 bases outside the gene matches. The CDR3 has 14 amino acids. Here the CDR3 DNA reads TGTGCCACCAGTGCAGGGGGCAACACCGGGGAGCTGTTTTTT. Amino acid sequence: CATSAGGNTGELFF.

This chain links TRBV7-9 with TRBJ2-5, with TRBD1 as a possible D gene (6 bases). CDR1 is SEHNR and CDR2 is FQNEAQ in the germline V gene (reference sequence). This CDR3 comprises 14 residues. Trimming took off 1 base at V and 2 bases at J, with 8 bases between the two ends. CDR3 nucleotide sequence: TGTGCCAGCAGCTTAGGGACAGCTCAAGAGACCCAGTACTTC. It specifies CASSLGTAQETQYF.

The gene calls are TRBV19 and TRBJ2-2, with 7 bases that match TRBD1. Per the germline V gene, CDR1 is LNHDA and CDR2 is SQIVND (reference sequence). This CDR3 has 16 amino acids. Germline trimming cut 5 bases from V and 0 bases from J; bases unmatched to any gene: 6. The CDR3 spells CASSAETGTNTGELFF. CDR3 in DNA: TGTGCCAGTAGTGCCGAGACAGGGACGAACACCGGGGAGCTGTTTTTT.

The gene calls are TRBV6-5 and TRBJ1-5, with 8 positions matching TRBD1. The CDR3 runs 14 residues. J lost 7 bases, V lost 10 bases, and 12 bases had no gene match. Germline V gene sequence: CDR1 MNHEY, CDR2 SVGAGI. The CDR3 DNA sequence: TGTGCCACCTCCTCCCCGGACAGGGTACAGCCCCAGCATTTT. Amino acids: CATSSPDRVQPQHF.

The rearrangement uses TRBV10-3 and TRBJ2-4; tentatively, D is TRBD2 (6 bases). Trimming removed 0 bases at V and 0 bases at J, with 15 bases between. The germline CDR1 and CDR2 sequences are ENHRY and SYGVKD. The CDR3 is 18 amino acids. This CDR3 reads CAISESMQGGLAKNIQYF. In nucleotides, the CDR3 is TGTGCCATCAGTGAGTCGATGCAGGGAGGACTAGCCAAAAACATTCAGTACTTC.

The chain couples TRBV19 to TRBJ1-5; maybe TRBD1 (5 bases). The V end was cut by 3 bases, the J end by 3 bases, with 12 bases between. The germline gives CDR1 LNHDA, CDR2 SQIVND (reference sequence). This CDR3 spans 15 amino acids. Here the CDR3 reads CASSITAGLNQPQHF. In nucleotides, the CDR3 is TGTGCCAGTAGTATTACAGCAGGGCTCAATCAGCCCCAGCATTTT.

The gene calls are TRBV9 and TRBJ2-2, with TRBD2 matching 10 bases. The V gene end was trimmed by 3 bases and the J gene end by 4 bases; junction bases not matched to a gene: 6. The CDR3 loop spans 16 amino acids. Germline V gene sequence: CDR1 SGDLS, CDR2 YYNGEE. CDR3 region: CASSGSGGAVTGELFF. The CDR3 nucleotides read TGTGCCAGCAGCGGAAGCGGGGGGGCTGTCACCGGGGAGCTGTTTTTT.

V usage is TRBV24-1 and J usage is TRBJ2-7, with D perhaps matching TRBD2 (6 bases). This CDR3 spans 13 amino acids. The V end was cut by 4 bases, the J end by 6 bases, with 12 bases between. CDR1 KGHDR and CDR2 SFDVKD come from the germline V gene. Written as DNA, the CDR3 is TGTGCCACCAGTGAACGGGACTTCTTCGAGCAGTACTTC. Translated, it gives CATSERDFFEQYF.

The V and J genes are TRBV3-1 (or the pseudogene TRBV3-2) and TRBJ1-4, with a tentative D call TRBD1 (5 bases). Germline CDR1 LGHDT, CDR2 YNNKEL (reference sequence). The CDR3 has 14 amino acids. The V end was cut by 4 bases, the J end by 4 bases, with 10 bases between. CDR3 protein: CASSLGHGNEKLFF. The CDR3 nucleotides are TGTGCCAGCAGCCTTGGACACGGTAATGAAAAACTGTTTTTT.

This rearrangement joins TRBV30 to TRBJ1-4; D possibly corresponds to TRBD1 (5 bases). Germline CDR1 reads GTSNPN; CDR2 reads SVGIG (reference sequence). The germline V and J ends were trimmed by 0 bases and 3 bases, with 5 bases remaining between them. The CDR3 runs 13 residues. The CDR3: CAWSVGPNEKLFF. As DNA, the CDR3 is TGTGCCTGGAGTGTGGGGCCTAATGAAAAACTGTTTTTT.

V usage is TRBV5-1 and J usage is TRBJ2-2; 7 bases are shared with TRBD1. The CDR3 covers 16 residues. Germline V gene sequence: CDR1 SGHRS, CDR2 YFSETQ. The V segment lost 1 base and the J segment 2 bases; nucleotides outside the gene matches: 5. The CDR3 loop reads CASSLRGGGNTGELFF. The DNA of the CDR3 is TGCGCCAGCAGCTTGAGAGGGGGCGGTAACACCGGGGAGCTGTTTTTT.

V and J are TRBV5-1 and TRBJ2-6; D not resolved. In germline, CDR1 is SGHRS, CDR2 YFSETQ. The CDR3 consists of 15 residues. V was trimmed by 7 bases and J by 2 bases, leaving 13 bases between them. In DNA form, the CDR3 reads TGCGCCAGCGTGGGCCAACTCGCTGGGGCCAACGTCCTGACTTTC. Protein: CASVGQLAGANVLTF.

The gene calls are TRBV2 and TRBJ2-7; D is possibly TRBD2 (5 bases). The V gene lost 1 base and the J gene lost 2 bases, with 12 bases spanning the gap. The CDR3 sequence is 15 residues long. From germline, CDR1 is SNHLY and CDR2 FYNNEI. The CDR3 here is CASSEDVDGAYEQYF. As DNA, the CDR3 is TGTGCCAGCAGTGAAGATGTGGACGGGGCCTACGAGCAGTACTTC.

The chain employs TRBV4-1 and TRBJ2-7; 7 positions match TRBD1. In germline, CDR1 is MGHRA, CDR2 YSYEKL. The CDR3 is 15 residues long. After removal of 4 bases from V and 2 bases from J, the junction contained 8 bases not matched to a gene. CDR3 DNA sequence: TGCGCCAGCAGCCCGTACCGGGACAGAGCCTACGAGCAGTACTTC. Its translation: CASSPYRDRAYEQYF.

V and J are TRBV6-6 and TRBJ1-1, with D unresolved. This CDR3 region has 13 residues. V shed 6 bases and J shed 4 bases, with 12 bases lying between them. From germline, CDR1 is MNHNY and CDR2 SVGAGI (reference sequence). Here the CDR3 DNA reads TGTGCCAGCAGGACTGACCTGGGCACTGAAGCTTTCTTT. Protein sequence: CASRTDLGTEAFF.